The T cell receptor beta chain under discussion was sequenced for a study of CD8 T cells in Susac syndrome. RNA totalling about 0.5 to 1 ug underwent reverse transcription with random hexamers. Across 54 Vbeta and 13 Jbeta, immunoSEQ multiplex PCR amplified TCR beta CDR3. A single record per CDR3 protein comes from TCRdb applying MiXCR to the immunoSEQ multiplex PCR reads. The repertoire holds about 200,000 distinct CDR3 sequences, with 85% to 95% as singletons. CDR1 and CDR2 (germline): MNHNY, SVGAGI (reference sequence). Trimming cost V 5 bases and J 7 bases; bases outside gene matches: 4. The CDR3 contains 12 residues.

This receptor was obtained from a human donor in good health. The rearrangement joins TRBV6-6 to TRBJ1-2, with 7 bases identical to TRBD1. Sequencing used CD4+ T cells from PBMCs. Written as DNA, the CDR3 is TGTGCCAGCAGTCCGACAGGGACTGGCTACACCTTC. Encoded protein: CASSPTGTGYTF.